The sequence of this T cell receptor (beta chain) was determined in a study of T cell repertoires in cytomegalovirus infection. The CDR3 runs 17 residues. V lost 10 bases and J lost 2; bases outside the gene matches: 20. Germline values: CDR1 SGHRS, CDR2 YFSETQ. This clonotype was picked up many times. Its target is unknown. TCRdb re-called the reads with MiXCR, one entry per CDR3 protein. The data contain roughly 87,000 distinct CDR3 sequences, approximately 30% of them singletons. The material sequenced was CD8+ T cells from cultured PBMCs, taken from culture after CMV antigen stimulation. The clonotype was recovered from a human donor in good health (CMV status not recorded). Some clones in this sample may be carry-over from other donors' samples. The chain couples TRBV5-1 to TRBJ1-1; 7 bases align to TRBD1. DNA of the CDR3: TGCGCCTGCCACCGGCTCAACTCGGGACAGAAAAACACTGAAGCTTTCTTT. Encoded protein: CACHRLNSGQKNTEAFF.